This T cell receptor (beta chain) is from a study of blood T cell repertoires in COVID-19. Study-wide background: T cells, B-cell-depleted T cells, or PBMCs provided the cDNA or gDNA that served as material.

This clone was seen repeatedly, ten times or more. With 2 bases removed from V and 2 bases from J, the gap between germline ends came to 16 bases. Germline V gives CDR1 SGHKS, CDR2 YYEKEE (reference sequence). There are 16 residues in the CDR3. Measured with immunoSEQ multiplex PCR; TCRdb has only the in-frame clones, and not every one. The table shows under 250,000 clones, with around 82% occurring only once. The TCR was taken from a man aged 40-49 years with active or convalescent COVID-19. Sequencing was done on a sample of peripheral blood. This chain joins TRBV5-5 and TRBJ1-2, with D perhaps matching TRBD1 (5 bases). The CDR3: CASSLRGGSQNYGYTF. In DNA form, the CDR3 reads TGTGCCAGCAGCTTACGTGGGGGGAGCCAAAACTATGGCTACACCTTC.